These T cell receptor beta chains were read from a single sample in a study of metastatic and nonmetastatic thyroid tumors. TCRdb re-called clones from the PCR reads using MiXCR. The table has over 20,000 clones, roughly a quarter seen once. Sequenced material: blood. These receptors were collected from a female donor with papillary thyroid cancer or a benign thyroid nodule (not recorded which). Some clones in this sample may be carry-over from other donors' samples. Both conserved end residues are part of each CDR3. D genes are given only for firm matches. Rows may omit the clone size; those that give it use once, few, many or a size class.

j_call clone_size d_call v_call cdr3_aa cdr3_nt
TRBJ2-5 many - TRBV5-1 CASSFRQDQETQYF TGCGCCAGCAGCTTCCGACAGGACCAAGAGACCCAGTACTTC
TRBJ2-7 medium-sized - TRBV9 CASSYANSGEQYF TGTGCCAGCAGCTACGCAAACTCCGGGGAGCAGTACTTC
TRBJ2-7 few - TRBV6-2/TRBV6-3 CASSPQGPGEQYF TGTGCCAGCAGTCCACAGGGTCCGGGCGAGCAGTACTTC
TRBJ2-7 medium-sized TRBD1 TRBV11-2 CASSSGGTGSYEQYF TGTGCCAGCAGCTCGGGCGGGACAGGGAGCTACGAGCAGTACTTC
TRBJ2-5 many - TRBV20-1 CSAKIWHLGGETQYF TGCAGTGCCAAAATTTGGCACCTAGGGGGGGAGACCCAGTACTTC
TRBJ2-7 - TRBD1 TRBV5-5 CASRYNPGTGPYEQYF TGTGCCAGCAGATATAATCCCGGGACAGGTCCCTACGAGCAGTACTTC
TRBJ1-5 few - TRBV6-1 CASSPRPPASNQPQHF TGTGCCAGCAGCCCAAGGCCACCTGCCAGCAATCAGCCCCAGCATTTT
TRBJ2-7 many TRBD2 TRBV4-2 CASSQDPAGGGYEQYF TGTGCCAGCAGCCAAGATCCTGCGGGAGGAGGCTACGAGCAGTACTTC
TRBJ1-6 few - TRBV19 CASSMVGTNSPLHF TGTGCCAGTAGTATGGTGGGCACCAATTCACCCCTCCACTTT
TRBJ2-7 few TRBD1 TRBV15 CATSRELQPGQGTYEQYF TGTGCCACCAGCAGAGAACTCCAGCCGGGACAGGGAACCTACGAGCAGTACTTC
TRBJ2-5 - - TRBV7-6 CASSLHAHDTETQYF TGTGCCAGCAGCTTACACGCACATGATACAGAGACCCAGTACTTC
TRBJ2-1 - - TRBV7-2 CASSITNSYNEQFF TGTGCCAGCAGCATAACCAACTCCTACAATGAGCAGTTCTTC
TRBJ1-1 many - TRBV5-4 CASRMTGNTEAFF TGTGCCAGCAGAATGACAGGGAACACTGAAGCTTTCTTT
TRBJ1-2 - TRBD1 TRBV20-1 CSAYNSGTGYGSTF TGCAGTGCTTACAACTCCGGGACAGGTTACGGCTCCACCTTC